These 21 T cell receptor beta chains originate from one sample sequenced in a study of blood T cell repertoires in COVID-19. Assay: immunoSEQ multiplex PCR; the TCRdb copy retains only in-frame clones and omits some. The sample yields around 60,000 clones, 75% to 85% seen once. The sample was peripheral blood. The receptors shown here come from a man aged 50-60 years with COVID-19, enrolled during active disease.

The chain uses TRBV7-8 and TRBJ1-4; maybe TRBD1 (5 bases). The length of the CDR3 is 15 residues. Trimming pared 1 base from V and 15 bases from J, leaving 21 bases between. Germline assignment: CDR1 SGHVS and CDR2 FQNEAQ. The CDR3 is CASSLEGVPMKRVFF. In DNA, the CDR3 is TGTGCCAGCAGCTTAGAAGGGGTGCCGATGAAAAGGGTGTTTTTT.

The rearrangement joins TRBV4-1 to TRBJ1-4; no clear D. The germline V gene encodes CDR1 MGHRA and CDR2 YSYEKL. This CDR3 is 15 amino acids long. Trimming pared 1 base from V and 5 bases from J, leaving 11 bases between. The CDR3 bases are TGCGCCAGCAGCCAAGTCGCGAGGGCCAATGAAAAACTGTTTTTT. Translating gives CASSQVARANEKLFF.

This clone is a singleton in its sample. The chain recombines TRBV4-1 with TRBJ1-5; 10 bases fit TRBD1. The V gene's germline CDR1 is MGHRA and CDR2 YSYEKL. Trimming at V came to 0 bases and at J to 6 bases, leaving 2 bases not matched to a gene. This CDR3 has 15 residues. The CDR3 sequence: CASSQDGQGGQPQHF. CDR3 bases: TGCGCCAGCAGCCAAGATGGACAGGGGGGTCAGCCCCAGCATTTT.

This clone was recorded only once. V usage is TRBV6-1 and J usage is TRBJ2-2; TRBD2 is a possible D gene (6 bases). V was trimmed by 3 bases and J by 1 base, leaving 9 bases between them. CDR1 and CDR2 from the germline V gene are MNHNS and SASEGT. The CDR3 loop spans 15 amino acids. The CDR3 is CASSEFSGNTGELFF. Here the CDR3 DNA reads TGTGCCAGCAGTGAGTTTAGCGGGAACACCGGGGAGCTGTTTTTT.

The gene calls are TRBV27 and TRBJ2-7, with D uncertain. The V gene lost 5 bases and the J gene lost 7 bases, with 21 bases spanning the gap. The CDR3 extends over 15 amino acids. Germline-derived CDR1 and CDR2 are MNHEY and SMNVEV (reference sequence). CDR3 bases: TGTGCCAGCAGTGAAAACTACCCGCCACTGCTGGAGCAGTACTTC. Its protein product is CASSENYPPLLEQYF.

The table lists this clone with a few counts. Other nucleotide sequences from this sample produce the same CDR3. The gene calls are TRBV12-3 or TRBV12-4 and TRBJ2-7; D is unclear. This CDR3 is 13 amino acids long. The V gene lost 3 bases and the J gene lost 2 bases, with 8 bases spanning the gap. The CDR3 DNA reads TGTGCCAGCAGTTTGGGCCAAACCTACGAGCAGTACTTC. This gives the protein CASSLGQTYEQYF.

V usage is TRBV6-1 and J usage is TRBJ1-2; 7 bases are shared with TRBD1. The ends lost 0 bases at V and 4 bases at J; junction bases unmatched: 14. Per germline, CDR1 MNHNS and CDR2 SASEGT. This CDR3 spans 18 amino acids. The CDR3 DNA sequence: TGTGCCAGCAGTGAAGCACTTCCGGGACAGAATTATGCCTATGGCTACACCTTC. Protein sequence: CASSEALPGQNYAYGYTF.

The rearrangement uses TRBV5-6 and TRBJ1-5, with D uncertain. This CDR3 is 12 amino acids long. V gave up 3 bases and J gave up 4 bases, with 5 bases separating them. Germline loops: CDR1 SGHDT, CDR2 YYEEEE. CDR3 nucleotides: TGTGCCAGCAGCTCCCATAATCAGCCCCAGCATTTT. Translation: CASSSHNQPQHF.

The V call is TRBV29-1, the J call TRBJ1-1; a weak D match, TRBD1 (5 bases). The V and J ends lost 3 bases and 10 bases respectively, with 12 bases between them. Germline V gives CDR1 SQVTM, CDR2 ANQGSEA. The CDR3 totals 11 residues. CDR3 DNA sequence: TGCAGCGTTGAGGTCCGCGGGGGAGCTTTCTTT. It is translated as CSVEVRGGAFF.

The J gene is TRBJ1-6, the V gene TRBV7-6, with D hard to call. Germline-derived CDR1 and CDR2 are SGHVS and FNYEAQ. V lost 1 base to trimming and J lost 0 bases, with 10 bases between them. The CDR3 spans 17 residues. In nucleotides, the CDR3 is TGTGCCAGCAGCTTAGAACCAGCGAGCTCCTATAATTCACCCCTCCACTTT. Residues: CASSLEPASSYNSPLHF.

The V and J genes are TRBV11-2 and TRBJ2-1; no firm D call. The CDR3 is 12 amino acids. Germline loops: CDR1 SGHAT, CDR2 FQNNGV. V dropped 3 bases and J dropped 6 bases, with 6 bases sitting between them. CDR3 residues: CASSLIGNEQFF. The CDR3 DNA follows: TGTGCCAGCAGCTTGATCGGCAATGAGCAGTTCTTC.

V is TRBV29-1 and J is TRBJ2-2; TRBD2 agrees at 8 bases. Germline trimming cut 3 bases from V and 4 bases from J; bases unmatched to any gene: 4. The CDR3 has 14 residues. In germline, CDR1 is SQVTM, CDR2 ANQGSEA. The CDR3 is CSVERGVGTGELFF. The CDR3 region has the DNA TGCAGCGTTGAGCGGGGGGTGGGCACCGGGGAGCTGTTTTTT.

The rearrangement joins TRBV5-1 to TRBJ2-2; D is ambiguous. Germline V gene lookup returns CDR1 SGHRS and CDR2 YFSETQ. The CDR3 is made up of 16 amino acids. The V end lost 0 bases, the J end lost 4 bases, and 13 bases lay between the germline ends. This CDR3 reads CASSLGGLVGTGELFF. The CDR3 nucleotides are TGCGCCAGCAGCTTGGGAGGCCTAGTTGGCACCGGGGAGCTGTTTTTT.

The rearrangement links TRBV7-2 to TRBJ2-7; 9 bases align to TRBD2. CDR1 and CDR2 (germline): SGHTA, FQGNSA. J gave up 4 bases and V 0 bases, and 7 bases lay outside the gene matches. The CDR3 has 16 amino acids. This CDR3 is CASSLASSGAPYEQYF. DNA of the CDR3: TGTGCCAGCAGCTTAGCCTCTAGCGGGGCCCCATACGAGCAGTACTTC. The variable domain in full, with the rest retrieved from reference TRBV7-2 and TRBJ2-7, is GAGVSQSPSNKVTEKGKDVELRCDPISGHTALYWYRQSLGQGLEFLIYFQGNSAPDKSGLPSDRFSAERTGGSVSTLTIQRTQQEDSAVYLCASSLASSGAPYEQYFGPGTRLTVT.

This chain connects TRBV5-6 to TRBJ2-7; a weak D match, TRBD1 (6 bases). Germline V lookup: CDR1 SGHDT, CDR2 YYEEEE. Trimming removed 4 bases at V and 2 bases at J, with 16 bases between. The CDR3 is 15 residues long. CDR3 loop: CASSPVRGHPYEQYF. In DNA form, the CDR3 reads TGTGCCAGCAGCCCGGTCAGGGGCCATCCCTACGAGCAGTACTTC.

This clone showed up just a few times. The chain joins TRBV5-3 to TRBJ2-5; D is unclear. TRBV5-3 is annotated as an ORF whose role is uncertain. CDR3 length: 13 residues. V lost 2 bases and J 5 bases, leaving 10 bases between the germline ends. The CDR3 DNA reads as TGTGCCAGAAGCTTTTCACTTCACGAGACCCAGTACTTC. Protein sequence: CARSFSLHETQYF.

The chain uses TRBV5-1 and TRBJ2-1; 10 nucleotides match TRBD2. Germline V gene sequence: CDR1 SGHRS, CDR2 YFSETQ. V shed 1 base, J shed 9 bases, and the junction held 7 bases outside the gene matches. The CDR3 is 15 amino acids. CDR3 DNA: TGCGCCAGCAGCTTGATTTCTAGCGGGAGTGGTGAGCAGTTCTTC. It codes for CASSLISSGSGEQFF.

This clone was seen more than once but under ten times. The J gene is TRBJ2-1, the V gene TRBV12-3 or TRBV12-4; D not resolved. The CDR3 has 13 amino acids. Trimming pared 2 bases from V and 6 bases from J, leaving 8 bases between. The CDR3 region has the DNA TGTGCCAGCAGTTTAAGTCCTATCAATGAGCAGTTCTTC. This gives the protein CASSLSPINEQFF.

The J gene is TRBJ1-2, the V gene TRBV28; D remains unclear. The germline V gene encodes CDR1 MDHEN and CDR2 SYDVKM. The CDR3 spans 10 residues. V lost 8 bases and J 4 bases, leaving 5 bases between the germline ends. CDR3: CASGGYGYTF. CDR3 in DNA: TGTGCCAGCGGCGGCTATGGCTACACCTTC.

The chain uses TRBV9 and TRBJ2-3; D gene uncertain. V dropped 2 bases and J dropped 6 bases, with 7 bases sitting between them. The CDR3 contains 12 residues. CDR1 is SGDLS, CDR2 YYNGEE, per germline. This chain's CDR3 is CASSVLGDTQYF. The CDR3, as DNA: TGTGCCAGCAGCGTCCTCGGGGATACGCAGTATTTT.

This clone has only one observation. This rearrangement joins TRBV9 to TRBJ1-1, with D maybe TRBD1 (5 bases). V was shortened by 1 base and J by 4 bases, with 8 bases between the two germline ends. This CDR3 has 13 residues. Germline-derived CDR1 and CDR2 are SGDLS and YYNGEE. The CDR3 region has the DNA TGTGCCAGCAGCGTAAGGAGGGGCACTGAAGCTTTCTTT. Its translation is CASSVRRGTEAFF.